These 3 T cell receptor beta chains were all obtained from the same sample, sequenced in a study of T-cell reconstitution after alpha-beta-depleted transplantation in children. Unique molecular identifiers were used to barcode this TCRbeta library. TCRdb ran MiXCR on the PCR reads and lists one entry per CDR3 protein. The repertoire holds about 610,000 distinct CDR3 sequences, roughly 10% seen once, with less than 5% in the top ten. Sequencing used PBMCs from the stem cell graft donor, obtained from the stem cell graft. These receptors were obtained from a human donor who donated a stem cell graft to a child with acute myeloid leukemia.

This clonotype has ten or more counts. The chain recombines TRBV6-6 with TRBJ1-2; D gene unclear. V was shortened by 9 bases and J by 0 bases, with 8 bases between the two germline ends. Germline values: CDR1 MNHNY, CDR2 SVGAGI (reference sequence). This CDR3 is 12 amino acids long. The CDR3 nucleotides read TGTGCCAGTGTAGGGCCTAACTATGGCTACACCTTC. It codes for CASVGPNYGYTF.

This clonotype occurred many times. V and J are TRBV4-2 and TRBJ2-5; the match to TRBD1 covers 9 bases. Germline V gives CDR1 LGHNA, CDR2 YNFKEQ. There are 16 residues in the CDR3. V was clipped by 1 base and J by 0 bases; unmatched bases: 3. CDR3 nucleotide sequence: TGTGCCAGCAGCCAAGGGACAGGGGTAAACCAAGAGACCCAGTACTTC. Translation: CASSQGTGVNQETQYF.

CDR3 in DNA: TGTGCCATCAGTTCCGGGACTAGCAACAATGAGCAGTTCTTC. Translated, it gives CAISSGTSNNEQFF. The chain is built from TRBV10-3 and TRBJ2-1; 9 bases are shared with TRBD2. J gave up 5 bases and V 5 bases, and 4 bases lay outside the gene matches. This CDR3 is built from 14 residues. The germline V gene encodes CDR1 ENHRY and CDR2 SYGVKD.